A single sample is the source of the 9 T cell receptor beta chains below, sequenced in a study of OX40 agonist ivuxolimab in advanced cancers. Libraries came from the immunoSEQ multiplex PCR assay. Held by TCRdb, this immuneACCESS table contains in-frame sequences only and omits some clones. Under half of the omission traces to an unresolved V gene where checked; the cause of the rest is unknown. The sample profile shows 30,000 or so clones; more than 85% of them were found once. Approximately 40% of the sample is held by the ten biggest clonotypes. The sample here was CD4+ or CD8+ T cells sorted from blood, taken in a trial of the OX40 agonist ivuxolimab. These receptor sequences come from an adult with an advanced solid tumor such as melanoma, head and neck, liver or kidney cancer.

DNA for the CDR3: TGTGCCAGCAGATCCGGGACCCCGGATACGCAGTATTTT. This translates into CASRSGTPDTQYF. The V gene is TRBV7-9, the J gene TRBJ2-3; D is perhaps TRBD1 or TRBD2 (5 bases each). V lost 6 bases and J lost 6, with 13 bases in between. This CDR3 has 13 amino acids. Germline assignment: CDR1 SEHNR and CDR2 FQNEAQ (reference sequence).

This sequence joins TRBV5-4 and TRBJ2-1; D is undetermined. The CDR3 is 12 amino acids. Germline V gene lookup returns CDR1 SGHNT and CDR2 YYREEE (reference sequence). Between the trimmed V and J ends, which lost 0 bases and 8 bases, there was a span of 6 bases. The CDR3: CASSLGGDEQFF. CDR3 DNA sequence: TGTGCCAGCAGCTTGGGTGGGGATGAGCAGTTCTTC.

The chain has TRBV10-3 and TRBJ2-7; 8 nucleotides match TRBD1. CDR1 is ENHRY, CDR2 SYGVKD, per germline. The V segment lost 0 bases and the J segment 0 bases; nucleotides outside the gene matches: 1. The CDR3 extends over 15 amino acids. CDR3 residues: CAISESTGVSYEQYF. The CDR3 region has the DNA TGTGCCATCAGTGAGTCGACAGGGGTCTCCTACGAGCAGTACTTC.

The V gene is TRBV7-9, the J gene TRBJ2-1; D possibly corresponds to TRBD2 (5 bases). V lost 5 bases, J lost 1 base, and 18 bases lay in between. The germline V gene has CDR1 SEHNR and CDR2 FQNEAQ (reference sequence). The CDR3 consists of 17 residues. The CDR3 reads CASSSKLGHKSYNEQFF. The DNA for the CDR3 is TGTGCCAGCAGCAGTAAACTAGGCCATAAATCCTACAATGAGCAGTTCTTC. Combining the CDR3 with reference TRBV7-9 and TRBJ2-1 gives the whole variable domain DTGVSQNPRHKITKRGQNVTFRCDPISEHNRLYWYRQTLGQGPEFLTYFQNEAQLEKSRLLSDRFSAERPKGSFSTLEIQRTEQGDSAMYLCASSSKLGHKSYNEQFFGPGTRLTVL.

This rearrangement joins TRBV27 to TRBJ1-1; D may be TRBD1 (5 bases). V was clipped by 3 bases and J by 4 bases, with 12 bases between them. The CDR3 runs to 14 residues. The germline V gene encodes CDR1 MNHEY and CDR2 SMNVEV (reference sequence). CDR3 in amino acids: CASSLGGGVTEAFF. CDR3 DNA: TGTGCCAGCAGTTTGGGGGGTGGCGTCACTGAAGCTTTCTTT.

The genes are TRBV11-2 and TRBJ2-1, with D tentatively TRBD1 or TRBD2 (5 bases each). The CDR3 loop spans 13 amino acids. CDR1 is SGHAT, CDR2 FQNNGV, per germline. V was shortened by 1 base and J by 7 bases, with 8 bases between the two germline ends. Here the CDR3 reads CASSLGGANEQFF. The CDR3 DNA is TGTGCCAGCAGCTTAGGAGGGGCAAATGAGCAGTTCTTC.

V and J are TRBV6-5 and TRBJ2-2, with D hard to call. Germline V gives CDR1 MNHEY, CDR2 SVGAGI. This CDR3 contains 14 residues. V lost 8 bases, J lost 6 bases, and 16 bases lay in between. CDR3 coding DNA: TGTGCCAGCGCCGCCCATTACGAAGCCGGGGAGCTGTTTTTT. It codes for CASAAHYEAGELFF.

This chain connects TRBV7-3 to TRBJ2-3; unclear D gene. The CDR3 runs to 13 residues. V was pared by 9 bases and J by 4 bases, with 14 bases between. Germline V gene data show CDR1 as SGHTA and CDR2 as FQGTGA. CDR3: CASSKVGPDTQYF. CDR3 nucleotide sequence: TGTGCCAGTTCTAAAGTGGGCCCAGATACGCAGTATTTT.

The chain is built from TRBV7-9 and TRBJ2-3, with D perhaps TRBD2 (6 bases). Trimming cost V 5 bases and J 6 bases, with 24 bases left between them. The CDR3 has 17 residues. Per the germline V gene, CDR1 is SEHNR and CDR2 is FQNEAQ (reference sequence). CDR3 protein: CASSHMTLSAGFDTQYF. DNA for the CDR3: TGTGCCAGCAGCCACATGACGCTTTCCGCGGGGTTTGATACGCAGTATTTT.